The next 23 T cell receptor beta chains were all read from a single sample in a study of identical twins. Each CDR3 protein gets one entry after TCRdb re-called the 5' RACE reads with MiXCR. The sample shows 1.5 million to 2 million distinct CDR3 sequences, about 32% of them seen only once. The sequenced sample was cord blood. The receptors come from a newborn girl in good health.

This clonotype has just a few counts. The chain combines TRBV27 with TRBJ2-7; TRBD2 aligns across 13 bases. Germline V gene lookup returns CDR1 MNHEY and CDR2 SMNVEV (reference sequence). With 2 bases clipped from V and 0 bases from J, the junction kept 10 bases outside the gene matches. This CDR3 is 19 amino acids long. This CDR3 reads CASSLARTSGSGASYEQYF. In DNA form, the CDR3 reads TGTGCCAGCAGTTTAGCTCGGACTAGCGGGAGTGGCGCCTCCTACGAGCAGTACTTC.

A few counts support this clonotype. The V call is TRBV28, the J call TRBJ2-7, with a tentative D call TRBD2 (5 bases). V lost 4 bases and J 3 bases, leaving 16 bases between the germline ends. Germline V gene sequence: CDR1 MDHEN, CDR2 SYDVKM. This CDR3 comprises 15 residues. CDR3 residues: CASSSLGVRNYEQYF. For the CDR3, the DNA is TGTGCCAGCAGTTCCCTGGGAGTTCGCAACTACGAGCAGTACTTC.

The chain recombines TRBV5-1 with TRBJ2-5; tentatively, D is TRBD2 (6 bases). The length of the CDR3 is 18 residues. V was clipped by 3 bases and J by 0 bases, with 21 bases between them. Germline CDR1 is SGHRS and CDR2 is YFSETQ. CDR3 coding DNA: TGCGCCAGCAGCTGGGCGCTAACTAGCAGATTGTACCAAGAGACCCAGTACTTC. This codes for CASSWALTSRLYQETQYF.

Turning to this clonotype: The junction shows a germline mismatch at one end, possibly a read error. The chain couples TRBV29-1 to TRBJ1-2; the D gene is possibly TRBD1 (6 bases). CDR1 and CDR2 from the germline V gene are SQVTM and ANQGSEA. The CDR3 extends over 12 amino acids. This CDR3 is CSGETGSRGYTF. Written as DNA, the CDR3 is TGCAGCGGTGAAACAGGGTCAAGGGGCTACACCTTC.

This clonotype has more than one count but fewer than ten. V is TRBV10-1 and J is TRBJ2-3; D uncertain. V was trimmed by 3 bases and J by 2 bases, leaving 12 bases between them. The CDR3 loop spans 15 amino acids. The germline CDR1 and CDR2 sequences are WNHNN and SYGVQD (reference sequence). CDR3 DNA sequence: TGCGCCAGCAGTGATGTCCGGGCGCCCACAGATACGCAGTATTTT. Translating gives CASSDVRAPTDTQYF.

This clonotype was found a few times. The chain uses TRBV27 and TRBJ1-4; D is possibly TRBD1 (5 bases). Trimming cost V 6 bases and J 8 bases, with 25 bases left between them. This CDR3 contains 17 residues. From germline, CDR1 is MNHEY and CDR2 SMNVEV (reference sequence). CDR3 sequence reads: CASRRIGTGTLGEKLFF. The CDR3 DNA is TGTGCCAGCAGACGTATAGGAACCGGGACCCTCGGGGAAAAACTGTTTTTT.

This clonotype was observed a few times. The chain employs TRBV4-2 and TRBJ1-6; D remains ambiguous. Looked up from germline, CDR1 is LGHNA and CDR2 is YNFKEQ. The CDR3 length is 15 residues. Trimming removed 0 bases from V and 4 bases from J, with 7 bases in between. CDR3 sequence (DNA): TGTGCCAGCAGCCAAGACAGGTTTTATAATTCACCCCTCCACTTT. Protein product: CASSQDRFYNSPLHF.

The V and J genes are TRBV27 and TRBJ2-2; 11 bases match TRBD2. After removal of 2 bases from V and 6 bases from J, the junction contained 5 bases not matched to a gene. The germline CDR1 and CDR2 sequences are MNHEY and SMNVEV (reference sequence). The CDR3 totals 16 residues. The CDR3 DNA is TGTGCCAGCAGTTTACTAGCGGGGGGCCGGGCCGGGGAGCTGTTTTTT. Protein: CASSLLAGGRAGELFF.

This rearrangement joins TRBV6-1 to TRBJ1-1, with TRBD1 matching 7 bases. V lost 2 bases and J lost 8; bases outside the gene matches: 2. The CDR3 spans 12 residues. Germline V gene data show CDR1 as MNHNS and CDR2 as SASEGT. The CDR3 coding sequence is TGTGCCAGCAGTGAATACAGGGGCGAAGCTTTCTTT. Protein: CASSEYRGEAFF.

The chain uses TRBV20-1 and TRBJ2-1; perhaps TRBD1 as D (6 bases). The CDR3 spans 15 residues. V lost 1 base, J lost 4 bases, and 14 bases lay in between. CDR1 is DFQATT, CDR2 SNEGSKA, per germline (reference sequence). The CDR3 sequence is CSARAAQGTYNEQFF. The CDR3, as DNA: TGCAGTGCTAGAGCGGCCCAGGGGACATACAATGAGCAGTTCTTC.

CDR3 DNA sequence: TGTGCCAGTATTAGGACAGAACAAAATGAAAAACTGTTTTTT. It codes for CASIRTEQNEKLFF. The genes are TRBV19 and TRBJ1-4; D perhaps matches TRBD1 (6 bases). Trimming removed 7 bases at V and 5 bases at J, with 14 bases between. The germline V gene has CDR1 LNHDA and CDR2 SQIVND (reference sequence). The CDR3 contains 14 residues.

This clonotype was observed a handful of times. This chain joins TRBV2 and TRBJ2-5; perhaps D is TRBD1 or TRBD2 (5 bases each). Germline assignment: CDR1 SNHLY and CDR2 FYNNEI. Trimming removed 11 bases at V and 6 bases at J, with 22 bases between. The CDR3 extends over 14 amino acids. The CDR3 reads CAGNSGPSQKTQYF. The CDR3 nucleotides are TGTGCCGGAAACTCGGGACCATCCCAGAAGACCCAGTACTTC.

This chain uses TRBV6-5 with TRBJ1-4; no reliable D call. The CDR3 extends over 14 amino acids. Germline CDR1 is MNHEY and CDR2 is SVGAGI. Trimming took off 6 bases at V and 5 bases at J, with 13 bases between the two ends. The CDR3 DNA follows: TGTGCCAGCAGCCCCTTCATAGTGAATGAAAAACTGTTTTTT. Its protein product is CASSPFIVNEKLFF.

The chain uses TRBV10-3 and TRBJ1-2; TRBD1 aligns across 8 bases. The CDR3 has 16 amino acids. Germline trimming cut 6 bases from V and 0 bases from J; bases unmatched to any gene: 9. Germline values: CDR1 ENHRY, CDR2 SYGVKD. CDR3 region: CAIRDDRGLSNYGYTF. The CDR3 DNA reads TGTGCCATCAGGGACGACAGGGGTCTTTCTAACTATGGCTACACCTTC.

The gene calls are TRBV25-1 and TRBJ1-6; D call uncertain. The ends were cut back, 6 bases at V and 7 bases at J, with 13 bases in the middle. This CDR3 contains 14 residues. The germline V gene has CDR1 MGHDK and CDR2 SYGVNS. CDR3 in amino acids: CASRATRENSPLHF. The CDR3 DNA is TGTGCCAGCAGGGCAACGCGTGAGAATTCACCCCTCCACTTT.

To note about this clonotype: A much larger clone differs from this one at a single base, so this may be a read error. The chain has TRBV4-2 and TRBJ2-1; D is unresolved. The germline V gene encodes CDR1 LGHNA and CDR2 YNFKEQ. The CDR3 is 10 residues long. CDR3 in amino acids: CPSRIEEQFF. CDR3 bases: TGTCCCAGCAGAATAGAGGAGCAGTTCTTC.

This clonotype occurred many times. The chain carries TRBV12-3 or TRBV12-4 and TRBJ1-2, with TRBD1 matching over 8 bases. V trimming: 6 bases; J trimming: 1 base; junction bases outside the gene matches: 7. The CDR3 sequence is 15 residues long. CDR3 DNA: TGTGCCAGCAGCCCGGACAGGGCGGTTAACTATGGCTACACCTTC. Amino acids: CASSPDRAVNYGYTF.

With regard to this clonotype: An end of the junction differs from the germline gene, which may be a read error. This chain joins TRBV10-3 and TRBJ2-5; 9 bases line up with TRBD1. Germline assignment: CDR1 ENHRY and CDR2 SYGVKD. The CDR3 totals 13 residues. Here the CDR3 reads CAIMGQGQGTQYF. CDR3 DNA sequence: TGTGCCATCATGGGACAGGGTCAAGGGACCCAGTACTTC.

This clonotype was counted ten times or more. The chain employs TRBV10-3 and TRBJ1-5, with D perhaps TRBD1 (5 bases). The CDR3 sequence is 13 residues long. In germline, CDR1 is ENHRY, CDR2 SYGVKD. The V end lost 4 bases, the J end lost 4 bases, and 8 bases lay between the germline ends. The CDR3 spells CAISGGLNQPQHF. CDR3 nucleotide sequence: TGTGCCATCAGTGGGGGGTTGAATCAGCCCCAGCATTTT.

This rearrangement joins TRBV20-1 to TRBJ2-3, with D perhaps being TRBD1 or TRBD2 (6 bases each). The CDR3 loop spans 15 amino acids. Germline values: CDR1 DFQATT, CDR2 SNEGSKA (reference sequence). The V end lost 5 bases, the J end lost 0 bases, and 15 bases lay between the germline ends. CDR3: CSAQGWGASTDTQYF. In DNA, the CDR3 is TGCAGTGCTCAGGGGTGGGGGGCTAGCACAGATACGCAGTATTTT.

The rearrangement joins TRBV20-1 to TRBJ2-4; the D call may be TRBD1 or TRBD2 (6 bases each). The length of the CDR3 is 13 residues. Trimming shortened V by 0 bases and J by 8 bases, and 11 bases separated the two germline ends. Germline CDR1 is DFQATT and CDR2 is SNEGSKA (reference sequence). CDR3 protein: CSARDDGGHIQYF. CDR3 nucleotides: TGCAGTGCTAGAGATGATGGGGGGCACATTCAGTACTTC.

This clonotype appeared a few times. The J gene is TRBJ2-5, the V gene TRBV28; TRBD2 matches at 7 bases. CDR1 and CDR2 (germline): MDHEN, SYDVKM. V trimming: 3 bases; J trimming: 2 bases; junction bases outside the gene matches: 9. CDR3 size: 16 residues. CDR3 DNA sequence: TGTGCCAGCAGTTTTGGTTCCAGCGGGAAACAAGAGACCCAGTACTTC. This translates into CASSFGSSGKQETQYF.

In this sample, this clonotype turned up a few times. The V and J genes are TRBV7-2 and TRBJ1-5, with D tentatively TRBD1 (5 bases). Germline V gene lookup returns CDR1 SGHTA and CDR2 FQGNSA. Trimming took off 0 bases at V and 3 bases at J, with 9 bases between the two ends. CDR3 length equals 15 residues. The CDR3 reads CASSLARTPNQPQHF. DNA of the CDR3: TGTGCCAGCAGCTTAGCGAGGACACCCAATCAGCCCCAGCATTTT.